This T cell receptor beta chain was obtained from a study of blood T cells in healthy people across ages. Trimming shortened V by 4 bases and J by 7 bases, and 20 bases separated the two germline ends. Germline CDR1 is SGHDN and CDR2 is FVKESK. This CDR3 region has 16 residues. Primers used in a second PCR of roughly 6 to 12 cycles were a sample-barcoded 5' primer and a J-beta primer mix. One entry per CDR3 protein, called by TCRdb with MiXCR from the 5' RACE reads. This sample has about 1,400,000 distinct CDR3 sequences, with 42% found just once. Findings and limits, study-wide: A greater number of naive CD4+ cells and higher diversity distinguished long-lived donors from aged donors.

As regards this clonotype: Its antigen remains unknown.

Input material: blood. This rearrangement joins TRBV14 to TRBJ2-1, with D tentatively TRBD1 or TRBD2 (5 bases each). This sequence originates from a woman aged 18-29 years in good health. In DNA, the CDR3 is TGTGCCAGCAGCCCGATTCCAGCCGGGACGTGGAATGAGCAGTTCTTC. Protein product: CASSPIPAGTWNEQFF.